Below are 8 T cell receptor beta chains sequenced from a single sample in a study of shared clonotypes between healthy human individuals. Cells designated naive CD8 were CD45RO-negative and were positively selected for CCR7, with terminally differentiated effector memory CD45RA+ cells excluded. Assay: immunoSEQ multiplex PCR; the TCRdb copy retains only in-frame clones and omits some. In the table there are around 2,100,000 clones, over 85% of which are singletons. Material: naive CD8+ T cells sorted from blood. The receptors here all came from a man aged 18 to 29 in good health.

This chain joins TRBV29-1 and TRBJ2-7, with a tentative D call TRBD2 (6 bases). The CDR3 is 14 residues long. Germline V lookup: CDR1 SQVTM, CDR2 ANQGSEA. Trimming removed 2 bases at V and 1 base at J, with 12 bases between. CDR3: CSVELSGESYEQYF. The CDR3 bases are TGCAGCGTTGAACTGTCGGGGGAATCCTACGAGCAGTACTTC.

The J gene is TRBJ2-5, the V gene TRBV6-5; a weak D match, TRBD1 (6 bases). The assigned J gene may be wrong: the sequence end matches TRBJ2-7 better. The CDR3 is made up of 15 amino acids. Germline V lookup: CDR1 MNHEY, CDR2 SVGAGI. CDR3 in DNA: TGTGCCAGCAGACAAACGACCCCAGGGGTCTACGAGCAGTACTTC. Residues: CASRQTTPGVYEQYF.

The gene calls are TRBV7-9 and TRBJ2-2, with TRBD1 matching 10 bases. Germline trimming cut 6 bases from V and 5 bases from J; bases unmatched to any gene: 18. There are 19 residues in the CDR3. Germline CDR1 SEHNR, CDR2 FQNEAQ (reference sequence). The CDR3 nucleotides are TGTGCCAGCAGGGATACAGACAGGGGGCTCAGGAAGAGGACCGGGGAGCTGTTTTTT. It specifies CASRDTDRGLRKRTGELFF.

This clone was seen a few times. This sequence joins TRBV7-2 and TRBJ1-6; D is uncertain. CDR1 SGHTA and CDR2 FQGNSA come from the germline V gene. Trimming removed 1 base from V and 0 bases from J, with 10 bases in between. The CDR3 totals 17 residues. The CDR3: CASSLGVESSYNSPLHF. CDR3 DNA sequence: TGTGCCAGCAGCTTAGGTGTGGAGAGCTCCTATAATTCACCCCTCCACTTT.

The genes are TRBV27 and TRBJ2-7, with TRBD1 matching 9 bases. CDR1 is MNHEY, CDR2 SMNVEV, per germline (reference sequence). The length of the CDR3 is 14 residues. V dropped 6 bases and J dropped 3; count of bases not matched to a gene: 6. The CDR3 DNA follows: TGTGCCAGCAGCGCCGGGACAGGGATCTACGAGCAGTACTTC. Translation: CASSAGTGIYEQYF.

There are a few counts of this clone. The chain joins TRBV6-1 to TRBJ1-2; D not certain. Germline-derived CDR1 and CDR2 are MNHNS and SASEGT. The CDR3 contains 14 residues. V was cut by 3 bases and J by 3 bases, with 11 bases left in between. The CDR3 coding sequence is TGTGCCAGCAGTGATATTGGCACTTACTATGGCTACACCTTC. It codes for CASSDIGTYYGYTF.

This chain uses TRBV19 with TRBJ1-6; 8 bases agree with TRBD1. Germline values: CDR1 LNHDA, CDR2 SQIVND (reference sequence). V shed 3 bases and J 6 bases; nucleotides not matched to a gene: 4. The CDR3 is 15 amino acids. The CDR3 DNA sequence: TGTGCCAGTAGTATGAGGACAGGGAGTAATTCACCCCTCCACTTT. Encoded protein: CASSMRTGSNSPLHF.

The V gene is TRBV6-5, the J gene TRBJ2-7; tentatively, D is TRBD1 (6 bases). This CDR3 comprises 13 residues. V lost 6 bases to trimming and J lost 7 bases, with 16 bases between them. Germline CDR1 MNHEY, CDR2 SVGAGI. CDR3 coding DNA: TGTGCCAGCAGCTTCGCCCTAGGGGGAGAGCAGTACTTC. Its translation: CASSFALGGEQYF.